The 16 T cell receptor beta chains in this list originate from one sample, sequenced in a study of OX40 agonist ivuxolimab in advanced cancers. The library came from the immunoSEQ multiplex PCR assay. The source is immuneACCESS, and TCRdb retained only in-frame sequences with V and J called. Part of the clones is not carried over; for the studies checked, unresolved V genes explain less than half of this, and the remainder is unexplained. The sample contains about 50,000 clones, around 88% of them found a single time. Jointly, the top ten make up 0.6% to 0.7% of the sample. Sequencing was performed on CD4+ or CD8+ T cells sorted from blood, taken in a trial of the OX40 agonist ivuxolimab. These receptors were obtained from an adult with an advanced solid tumor such as melanoma, head and neck, liver or kidney cancer.

This chain links TRBV7-8 with TRBJ2-3, with 8 bases lining up with TRBD2. The germline gives CDR1 SGHVS, CDR2 FQNEAQ. With 4 bases clipped from V and 2 bases from J, the junction kept 2 bases outside the gene matches. The CDR3 consists of 14 residues. CDR3 nucleotides: TGTGCCAGCAGCTCGCGGGGGGACACAGATACGCAGTATTTT. Protein sequence: CASSSRGDTDTQYF.

In its sample, this clone was seen a few times. This chain connects TRBV21-1 to TRBJ2-2; the D segment call TRBD2 is taken from the table without a DNA check. TRBV21-1 is a pseudogene segment. The CDR3 is 17 amino acids. The CDR3 sequence: CASSKPEIPGGTGELFF. CDR3 bases: TGTGCCAGCAGCAAACCCGAAATCCCGGGGGGCACCGGGGAGCTGTTTTTT.

The V gene is TRBV19, the J gene TRBJ1-1, with D possibly matching TRBD1 (6 bases). Looked up from germline, CDR1 is LNHDA and CDR2 is SQIVND (reference sequence). This CDR3 is 15 amino acids long. Trimming cost V 5 bases and J 6 bases, with 19 bases left between them. CDR3 bases: TGTGCCAGTAGTTCGATCCCAGGGGTGAGGGCTGAAGCTTTCTTT. Its protein is CASSSIPGVRAEAFF.

V and J are TRBV25-1 and TRBJ2-7; D unclear. The length of the CDR3 is 11 residues. The V gene's germline CDR1 is MGHDK and CDR2 SYGVNS. Trimming took 6 bases from V and 3 from J, leaving 6 bases between them. The CDR3 here is CASSYFYEQYF. DNA of the CDR3: TGTGCCAGCAGCTACTTCTACGAGCAGTACTTC.

The gene calls are TRBV18 and TRBJ1-1; D might be TRBD1 (6 bases). The CDR3 is 16 amino acids. CDR1 and CDR2 from the germline V gene are KGHSH and LQKENI. V gave up 0 bases and J gave up 1 base, with 12 bases separating them. The CDR3 nucleotides are TGTGCCAGCTCACCACCAAGAGGAGGGGGGAACACTGAAGCTTTCTTT. It is translated as CASSPPRGGGNTEAFF.

The rearrangement joins TRBV9 to TRBJ2-7; 9 nucleotides match TRBD2. From germline, CDR1 is SGDLS and CDR2 YYNGEE. With 1 base clipped from V and 7 bases from J, the junction kept 9 bases outside the gene matches. CDR3 length: 15 amino acids. The chain's CDR3 is CASSVMAGGPEEQYF. Here the CDR3 DNA reads TGTGCCAGCAGCGTAATGGCGGGAGGGCCGGAAGAGCAGTACTTC.

V is TRBV29-1 and J is TRBJ2-7; possibly TRBD1 or TRBD2 for D (5 bases each). Germline values: CDR1 SQVTM, CDR2 ANQGSEA. V lost 3 bases, J lost 3 bases, and 15 bases lay in between. The CDR3 covers 14 residues. The DNA of the CDR3 is TGCAGCGTTGACCCGACCGGTGGGGGCTACGAGCAGTACTTC. Its translation: CSVDPTGGGYEQYF.

This rearrangement joins TRBV29-1 to TRBJ1-1; D unresolved. V was cut by 7 bases and J by 5 bases, with 17 bases left in between. There are 13 residues in the CDR3. The germline gives CDR1 SQVTM, CDR2 ANQGSEA. CDR3 region: CSALKARLTEAFF. The CDR3 DNA reads TGCAGCGCCCTGAAGGCCAGATTGACTGAAGCTTTCTTT.

The J gene is TRBJ1-5, the V gene TRBV28, with D possibly TRBD1 on 5 matching bases. V was shortened by 6 bases and J by 6 bases, with 12 bases between the two germline ends. The CDR3 sequence is 13 residues long. CDR1 and CDR2 (germline): MDHEN, SYDVKM. CDR3 nucleotide sequence: TGTGCCAGCAGAGACTCTCAGGGTCAGCCCCAGCATTTT. Its protein is CASRDSQGQPQHF. The full variable domain, completed using reference TRBV28 and TRBJ1-5, is DVKVTQSSRYLVKRTGEKVFLECVQDMDHENMFWYRQDPGLGLRLIYFSYDVKMKEKGDIPEGYSVSREKKERFSLILESASTNQTSMYLCASRDSQGQPQHFGDGTRLSIL.

The chain recombines TRBV11-3 with TRBJ2-3; 10 bases match TRBD2. The CDR3 covers 15 residues. V shed 2 bases, J shed 4 bases, and the junction held 3 bases outside the gene matches. Germline lookup yields CDR1 SGHNT and CDR2 YENEEA. This chain's CDR3 is CASSLSLAGADTQYF. The CDR3 region has the DNA TGTGCCAGCAGCTTATCTCTAGCGGGAGCAGATACGCAGTATTTT.

The rearrangement links TRBV6-1 to TRBJ2-3; D is uncertain. Germline V gives CDR1 MNHNS, CDR2 SASEGT. Trimming took off 4 bases at V and 5 bases at J, with 4 bases between the two ends. The CDR3 consists of 11 residues. As DNA, the CDR3 is TGTGCCAGCAGTGGGCTAGATACGCAGTATTTT. Translating it yields CASSGLDTQYF.

This sequence joins TRBV7-6 and TRBJ2-5, with 10 positions matching TRBD2. The CDR3 totals 16 residues. Germline CDR1 and CDR2: SGHVS and FNYEAQ. V trimming: 1 base; J trimming: 2 bases; junction bases outside the gene matches: 4. The CDR3 DNA reads as TGTGCCAGCAGCTTAGTCACTAGCGGGATTCAAGAGACCCAGTACTTC. It specifies CASSLVTSGIQETQYF.

This clone has just one count. The chain links TRBV11-2 to TRBJ1-2, with 10 bases matching TRBD1. Germline assignment: CDR1 SGHAT and CDR2 FQNNGV. J was trimmed by 8 bases and V by 1 base; bases with no gene match: 7. The CDR3 is 15 amino acids. As DNA, the CDR3 is TGTGCCAGCAGCTTAGTGGGGACAGGGGTTTGGGGCTACACCTTC. This encodes CASSLVGTGVWGYTF.

The chain is built from TRBV28 and TRBJ1-1; TRBD1 might be the D (6 bases). The ends were cut back, 7 bases at V and 2 bases at J, with 14 bases in the middle. CDR1 and CDR2 from the germline V gene are MDHEN and SYDVKM. The CDR3 covers 14 residues. The CDR3 sequence is CASKRGLLNTEAFF. The CDR3 DNA reads TGTGCCAGCAAACGGGGGCTTTTAAACACTGAAGCTTTCTTT.

The chain is built from TRBV4-1 and TRBJ2-1; 9 positions agree with TRBD1. CDR1 and CDR2 from the germline V gene are MGHRA and YSYEKL. The CDR3 totals 15 residues. V lost 4 bases and J lost 8; bases outside the gene matches: 9. CDR3 DNA sequence: TGCGCCAGCAGCCTGGGACAGGGATCTTTGGATGAGCAGTTCTTC. This gives the protein CASSLGQGSLDEQFF.

There are a few counts of this clone. V is TRBV5-5 and J is TRBJ2-7; D not resolved. The CDR3 is 13 residues long. The V end was cut by 2 bases, the J end by 3 bases, with 9 bases between. Germline V CDR1 and CDR2: SGHKS, YYEKEE (reference sequence). This chain's CDR3 is CASSFGRNYEQYF. CDR3 DNA: TGTGCCAGCAGCTTCGGGCGGAACTACGAGCAGTACTTC. Full variable domain (outside the CDR3, taken from reference TRBV5-5 and TRBJ2-7): DAGVTQSPTHLIKTRGQQVTLRCSPISGHKSVSWYQQVLGQGPQFIFQYYEKEERGRGNFPDRFSARQFPNYSSELNVNALLLGDSALYLCASSFGRNYEQYFGPGTRLTVT.